These 27 T cell receptor beta chains came from one sample sequenced in a study of CDR3 diversity in severe acne (dated by TCRdb to about 2019). To prepare the library, PCR was applied. Sequencing was carried out with an Illumina HiSeq 2000. The public reads were run again by TCRdb, first through fastp at Q25 and then through MiXCR, and only productive beta chains were kept. Rows merge per CDR3 protein into single entries with the most common DNA and genes. The sample includes over 85,000 distinct CDR3 sequences, with 51% observed a single time. Of the sample, around an eighth falls within the top ten clones. The sample consisted of blood. These receptors came from a male donor with acne.

This clonotype was detected only a few times. This could be a read error, since a much larger clone is one nucleotide away. This chain connects TRBV29-1 to TRBJ2-1; 7 positions match TRBD1. Per the germline V gene, CDR1 is SQVTM and CDR2 is ANQGSEA. The CDR3 extends over 13 amino acids. The V gene end was trimmed by 7 bases and the J gene end by 7 bases; junction bases not matched to a gene: 10. The CDR3 loop reads CSAHPGTVNEQFF. CDR3 sequence (DNA): TGCAGCGCTCACCCAGGGACAGTTAATGAGCAGTTCTTC.

This clonotype showed up many times. V and J are TRBV20-1 and TRBJ2-1; 8 bases agree with TRBD2. J lost 7 bases, V lost 6 bases, and 17 bases had no gene match. The CDR3 consists of 16 residues. Germline V gene data show CDR1 as DFQATT and CDR2 as SNEGSKA (reference sequence). CDR3: CSATGGEGGIWNEQFF. The CDR3 region has the DNA TGCAGTGCCACCGGGGGGGAAGGCGGTATATGGAATGAGCAGTTCTTC.

The rearrangement links TRBV7-3 to TRBJ2-1, with 8 positions matching TRBD1. The CDR3 extends over 14 amino acids. V lost 6 bases to trimming and J lost 4 bases; unmatched junction nucleotides: 5. Per the germline V gene, CDR1 is SGHTA and CDR2 is FQGTGA. In nucleotides, the CDR3 is TGTGCCAGCAGTCCGGACAGGGCTTACAATGAGCAGTTCTTC. It specifies CASSPDRAYNEQFF.

V usage is TRBV7-9 and J usage is TRBJ1-3; D is possibly TRBD1 (6 bases). V dropped 5 bases and J dropped 2 bases, with 10 bases sitting between them. The CDR3 sequence is 14 residues long. Looked up from germline, CDR1 is SEHNR and CDR2 is FQNEAQ (reference sequence). The CDR3: CASSVQGPGNTIYF. In DNA form, the CDR3 reads TGTGCCAGCAGCGTACAGGGACCTGGAAACACCATATATTTT.

With regard to this clonotype: This may be a read error, as it is one base from a much larger clone. The chain combines TRBV5-6 with TRBJ2-2; D not resolved. The V gene's germline CDR1 is SGHDT and CDR2 YYEEEE. Trimming cost V 3 bases and J 5 bases, with 5 bases left between them. CDR3 size: 12 residues. CDR3 nucleotides: TGTGCCAGCAGCTCGTGGACCGGGGAGCTGTTTTTT. Its translation is CASSSWTGELFF.

The rearrangement uses TRBV5-1 and TRBJ2-3; the D is unclear. Germline V CDR1 and CDR2: SGHRS, YFSETQ. CDR3 length: 13 amino acids. V was shortened by 2 bases and J by 3 bases, with 7 bases between the two germline ends. CDR3 loop: CASSFERTDTQYF. Here the CDR3 DNA reads TGCGCCAGCAGCTTCGAGAGGACAGATACGCAGTATTTT.

This clonotype was seen ten or more times. The chain has TRBV5-8 and TRBJ2-7, with D tentatively TRBD2 (6 bases). The germline V and J ends were trimmed by 0 bases and 0 bases, with 7 bases remaining between them. The CDR3 covers 14 residues. CDR1 SGHTS and CDR2 YDEGEE come from the germline V gene. CDR3 nucleotides: TGTGCCAGCAGCTTGGGGACTAACTCCTACGAGCAGTACGTC. It specifies CASSLGTNSYEQYV.

The chain employs TRBV7-3 and TRBJ1-5, with 7 bases lining up with TRBD1. The CDR3 totals 15 residues. CDR1 and CDR2 from the germline V gene are SGHTA and FQGTGA. With V trimmed by 5 bases and J by 3 bases, 7 bases remained unmatched. CDR3 residues: CASSPLTGPNQPQHF. The CDR3 DNA reads TGTGCCAGCAGCCCCCTGACAGGGCCCAATCAGCCCCAGCATTTT.

This sequence joins TRBV7-9 and TRBJ2-7, with 10 bases lining up with TRBD1. CDR3 length: 15 amino acids. V gave up 5 bases and J gave up 3 bases; unmatched junction bases: 7. The germline V gene has CDR1 SEHNR and CDR2 FQNEAQ (reference sequence). CDR3 in DNA: TGTGCCAGCAGCGGAACCCGGGACAGGGGCTACGAGCAGTACTTC. Amino acid sequence: CASSGTRDRGYEQYF.

This clonotype came up many times. This chain joins TRBV6-1 and TRBJ2-4; 7 nucleotides match TRBD2. Germline V CDR1 and CDR2: MNHNS, SASEGT. The CDR3 spans 15 residues. V shed 6 bases, J shed 9 bases, and the junction held 14 bases outside the gene matches. CDR3 amino acids: CASREAGEPPGIQYF. In nucleotides, the CDR3 is TGTGCCAGCAGGGAGGCGGGAGAGCCCCCGGGCATTCAGTACTTC.

The table lists this clonotype with a few counts. Because the CDR3 is missing its conserved closing phenylalanine or tryptophan, this is likely a read error. The DNA is omitted, as the CDR3 cannot be located on it reliably, and the CDR3 follows TCRdb's listing. The genes are TRBV7-3 and TRBJ2-7; no DNA check was done on the table's D call, TRBD2. Per germline, CDR1 SGHTA and CDR2 FQGTGA. The CDR3 is 8 amino acids long, termini counted. The CDR3 loop reads CATSREAS.

J is TRBJ1-5 and V is TRBV19; 9 bases agree with TRBD1. Per the germline V gene, CDR1 is LNHDA and CDR2 is SQIVND (reference sequence). Unmatched junction bases numbered 14, after V lost 9 bases and J lost 5 bases. The CDR3 is made up of 16 amino acids. CDR3 protein: CASSRQDRGGDQPQHF. CDR3 coding DNA: TGTGCCAGCTCGAGACAGGACAGGGGAGGCGATCAGCCCCAGCATTTT.

This clonotype has a handful of counts. The chain carries TRBV15 and TRBJ1-5; no clear D gene. The CDR3 contains 17 residues. The V gene's germline CDR1 is LNHNV and CDR2 YYDKDF (reference sequence). V lost 1 base, J lost 0 bases, and 13 bases lay in between. The CDR3 reads CATSRVHPQFSNQPQHF. In DNA form, the CDR3 reads TGTGCCACCAGCAGAGTCCATCCACAGTTTAGCAATCAGCCCCAGCATTTT.

J is TRBJ2-1 and V is TRBV18; a possible D gene is TRBD1 (6 bases). The CDR3 length is 14 residues. V gave up 1 base and J gave up 2 bases, with 6 bases separating them. Germline CDR1 is KGHSH and CDR2 is LQKENI. The CDR3 here is CASSPQGAYNEQFF. DNA for the CDR3: TGTGCCAGCTCACCACAGGGGGCCTACAATGAGCAGTTCTTC.

This clonotype has a single count. This chain uses TRBV29-1 with TRBJ2-5, with 10 bases fitting TRBD1. Germline V gene lookup returns CDR1 SQVTM and CDR2 ANQGSEA. The CDR3 contains 13 residues. V was clipped by 6 bases and J by 2 bases; unmatched bases: 3. The CDR3: CSVQDRGQETQYF. The CDR3 bases are TGCAGCGTCCAGGACAGGGGGCAAGAGACCCAGTACTTC. Supplemented by reference TRBV29-1 and TRBJ2-5, the full variable domain reads SAVISQKPSRDICQRGTSLTIQCQVDSQVTMMFWYRQQPGQSLTLIATANQGSEATYESGFVIDKFPISRPNLTFSTLTVSNMSPEDSSIYLCSVQDRGQETQYFGPGTRLLVL.

This clonotype has just a few counts. The chain is built from TRBV10-1 and TRBJ2-5; D is perhaps TRBD1 or TRBD2 (6 bases each). The ends were cut back, 0 bases at V and 5 bases at J, with 13 bases in the middle. Looked up from germline, CDR1 is WNHNN and CDR2 is SYGVQD (reference sequence). The length of the CDR3 is 15 residues. The CDR3 sequence: CASSESRGLRETQYF. CDR3 bases: TGCGCCAGCAGTGAGTCCAGGGGACTTCGGGAGACCCAGTACTTC.

This clonotype was seen at least ten times. This chain joins TRBV7-3 and TRBJ2-7; D remains ambiguous. The CDR3 extends over 12 amino acids. Between the trimmed V and J ends, which lost 3 bases and 4 bases, there was a span of 7 bases. Germline CDR1 and CDR2: SGHTA and FQGTGA. The CDR3 protein is CASSFQQYEQYV. CDR3 nucleotides: TGTGCCAGCAGCTTTCAACAGTACGAGCAGTACGTC.

The CDR3: CASSLRGTTYEQYF. CDR3 bases: TGTGCCAGCAGTTTACGGGGAACGACCTACGAGCAGTACTTC. The rearrangement links TRBV6-2 or TRBV6-3 to TRBJ2-7, with D tentatively TRBD2 (5 bases). V was shortened by 4 bases and J by 2 bases, with 12 bases between the two germline ends. The CDR3 is made up of 14 amino acids. The V gene's germline CDR1 is MNHEY and CDR2 SVGEGT.

This chain joins TRBV11-2 and TRBJ1-2, with no clear D. The CDR3 contains 14 residues. Trimming took 4 bases from V and 2 from J, leaving 11 bases between them. Germline loops: CDR1 SGHAT, CDR2 FQNNGV. The CDR3: CASSSIAANYGYTF. CDR3 in DNA: TGTGCCAGCAGCTCGATAGCCGCAAACTATGGCTACACCTTC.

The chain combines TRBV12-5 with TRBJ2-2; D unresolved. Trimming took off 6 bases at V and 0 bases at J, with 5 bases between the two ends. Germline CDR1 reads LGHNT; CDR2 reads FRNRAP. The CDR3 is 13 amino acids. The CDR3 DNA reads as TGTGCTAGTGGCGAAACGAACACCGGGGAGCTGTTTTTT. It encodes CASGETNTGELFF.

This clonotype was counted once. The chain couples TRBV7-9 to TRBJ1-1; D is uncertain. Germline values: CDR1 SEHNR, CDR2 FQNEAQ (reference sequence). Trimming removed 2 bases from V and 10 bases from J, with 11 bases in between. The CDR3 is 12 residues long. CDR3 in DNA: TGTGCCAGCAGCTTATGGAGCTCTGGAGCTTTCTTT. Its translation is CASSLWSSGAFF.

About this clonotype: Because it lacks the conserved phenylalanine or tryptophan at the end, this CDR3 is likely a read error. V and J are TRBV7-8 and TRBJ2-7; 13 nucleotides align to TRBD2. The CDR3 spans 18 residues. V gave up 2 bases and J gave up 0 bases; unmatched junction bases: 7. In germline, CDR1 is SGHVS, CDR2 FQNEAQ. The CDR3 DNA sequence: TGTGCCAGCAGCTTAATGGGACTAGCGGGACAATACTCCTACGAGCAGTACCTC. It specifies CASSLMGLAGQYSYEQYL.

This clonotype was picked up a small number of times. The V gene is TRBV7-2, the J gene TRBJ2-7; D could derive from TRBD1 or TRBD2 (5 bases each). The V gene's germline CDR1 is SGHTA and CDR2 FQGNSA. The CDR3 covers 13 residues. Trimming removed 5 bases at V and 0 bases at J, with 8 bases between. The CDR3: CASSGTDSYEQYF. DNA for the CDR3: TGTGCCAGCAGCGGGACGGACTCCTACGAGCAGTACTTC.

This clonotype is deemed medium-sized. The chain joins TRBV7-6 to TRBJ2-1, with 7 bases identical to TRBD2. The length of the CDR3 is 19 residues. The germline V gene encodes CDR1 SGHVS and CDR2 FNYEAQ. V was pared by 0 bases and J by 4 bases, with 15 bases of the junction left unmatched. CDR3 sequence reads: CASSLAQEAGVGAYNEQFF. CDR3 in DNA: TGTGCCAGCAGCTTAGCGCAGGAGGCGGGAGTTGGAGCATACAATGAGCAGTTCTTC.

This clonotype has a single count. The chain recombines TRBV14 with TRBJ1-2; D gene unclear. The ends were cut back, 1 base at V and 7 bases at J, with 10 bases in the middle. The CDR3 covers 13 residues. Germline values: CDR1 SGHDN, CDR2 FVKESK. The CDR3 spells CASSQGSGGGYTF. The DNA of the CDR3 is TGTGCCAGCAGCCAAGGGTCAGGCGGTGGCTACACCTTC.

Regarding this clonotype: One base away lies a much larger clone, so this may be a sequencing read error. The chain has TRBV4-1 and TRBJ2-5; 8 bases align to TRBD2. Germline V gives CDR1 MGHRA, CDR2 YSYEKL. The CDR3 is 14 amino acids. The CDR3 loop reads CASTLAAGEEIQYF. For the CDR3, the DNA is TGCGCCAGCACGTTGGCAGCGGGAGAAGAGATCCAGTACTTC.

The chain is built from TRBV24-1 and TRBJ2-5; D gene unclear. CDR1 is KGHDR and CDR2 is SFDVKD in the germline V gene. The CDR3 is made up of 13 amino acids. V lost 5 bases to trimming and J lost 5 bases, with 11 bases between them. CDR3 nucleotide sequence: TGTGCCACCAGTGGTGCGGCCACCGAGACCCAGTACTTC. Amino acid sequence: CATSGAATETQYF.